Reported below is one T cell receptor beta chain. The target of this receptor is not known. No base quality information exists; no much larger clone differs at one position. The V end loses 7 bases and the J end loses 7 bases, and a stretch of 17 bases separates them. Measured from the cysteine to the phenylalanine, the CDR3 is 14 residues long. CDR3 DNA is the only sequence kept; it has 42 bases, read in frame from the first base. The germline V gene (reference sequence) supplies CDR1 SEHNR and CDR2 FQNEAQ. The record originates from a study of OX40 agonist ivuxolimab in advanced cancers. General notes on the study: The costimulatory receptor OX40 (CD134) was targeted by ivuxolimab, a fully human IgG2 agonistic monoclonal antibody. A male proportion of 82.7% and a mean age of approximately 55 years, ranging from roughly 23 to 80, were recorded for the dose-escalation cohort. Intravenous ivuxolimab was administered to patients every 2 weeks at six dose levels: 0.01, 0.1, 0.3, 1.5, 3 and 10 mg/kg. Partial responses occurred in three dose-escalation patients, of whom one had hepatocellular carcinoma and two had cutaneous melanoma. The paper reports the monotherapy dose-escalation portion (N ≈ 52 patients) of the phase I ivuxolimab trial. Among the 52 dose-escalation patients, about 19 had hepatocellular carcinoma, roughly 15 melanoma, 9 renal cell carcinoma and 9 head and neck cancer. The purpose of peripheral TCRbeta sequencing was to test whether ivuxolimab changed TCR sequence diversity and led to clonal T-cell expansion. Patients were allowed to have had prior anti-PD-1, anti-PD-L1 or anti-CTLA-4 therapy, and roughly two fifths of the dose-escalation patients had been treated with checkpoint inhibitors.

The research as a whole found: Clonal expansion of both CD4+ and CD8+ blood T cells was observed from baseline to week 6 at doses 0.1 to 3.0 mg/kg. Low levels of normalized T-cell clonal expansion were also seen in some nonresponding patients. The antigen specificity of the clonally expanded peripheral T cells was not determined. On average, CD8+ T cells showed more expanded clones than CD4+ T cells after ivuxolimab. Partial responders in the 0.1-3.0 mg/kg groups had among the lowest normalized peripheral clonal expansion, especially among CD8+ T cells.

The trial excluded patients who had a history of autoimmune disease or who were on systemic immunosuppression. Peripheral blood for TCR sequencing was collected from all dose cohorts at baseline, on cycle 4 day 1, and on cycle 7 day 1. The samples were drawn from a first-in-human, open-label, multicenter phase I dose-escalation trial of ivuxolimab. The trial enrolled adults with locally advanced or metastatic head and neck squamous cell, hepatocellular, melanoma or renal cell carcinoma. Before TCR sequencing, CD4+ T cells and CD8+ T cells from peripheral blood were sorted into separate populations. To sequence the TCRbeta CDR3 region, genomic DNA was isolated from the sorted cells. The immunoSEQ Assay was used for sequencing of TCRbeta CDR3 regions. TCRdb stores this immuneACCESS table with in-frame sequences only. Part of the clones is absent; in the studies checked, under half of the shortfall reflects unresolved V genes, and no reason is known for the rest. The sample data list 35,000 to 55,000 clones, and about 94% of these were observed just once. The top ten constitute approximately 11% of the sample.

The V and J segments used are TRBV7-9 and TRBJ1-5; TRBD1 is a weak D gene call, 5 bases matching. The sample consisted of CD4+ or CD8+ T cells sorted from blood, taken in a trial of the OX40 agonist ivuxolimab. This TCR was recovered from an adult with an advanced solid tumor such as melanoma, head and neck, liver or kidney cancer. In nucleotides, the sequence is TGTGCCAGCACGGGTGGTGCAGGGAGCCAGCCCCAGCATTTT. Protein translation: CASTGGAGSQPQHF.